The 25 T cell receptor beta chains listed next were all sequenced from one sample in a study of T cell responses to AZD1222 COVID-19 vaccine. Sequencing was performed with immunoSEQ multiplex PCR; in TCRdb, only in-frame clones are kept and a portion is missing. The data contain 100,000 to 150,000 clones, more than 70% of them singletons. The sample in question was peripheral blood, obtained on day 0 of AZD1222 vaccination. Receptors were obtained from an adult in good health.

CDR3 loop: CASSPKAENTEAFF. The CDR3 region has the DNA TGTGCCAGCTCACCAAAGGCAGAGAACACTGAAGCTTTCTTT. The chain has TRBV18 and TRBJ1-1; unclear D gene. Per the germline V gene, CDR1 is KGHSH and CDR2 is LQKENI. Trimming left V 2 bases short and J 1 base short, with 8 bases between. The CDR3 contains 14 residues.

The chain uses TRBV7-9 and TRBJ1-3; D is uncertain. This CDR3 is built from 14 residues. Deletions cut 6 bases from V and 0 bases from J, with 9 bases between. Germline V gives CDR1 SEHNR, CDR2 FQNEAQ (reference sequence). The CDR3 bases are TGTGCCAGCAGAACGGGCGCCTCTGGAAACACCATATATTTT. Its translation: CASRTGASGNTIYF. The whole variable domain, remainder taken from reference TRBV7-9 and TRBJ1-3, is DTGVSQNPRHKITKRGQNVTFRCDPISEHNRLYWYRQTLGQGPEFLTYFQNEAQLEKSRLLSDRFSAERPKGSFSTLEIQRTEQGDSAMYLCASRTGASGNTIYFGEGSWLTVV.

This chain joins TRBV3-1 (or the pseudogene TRBV3-2) and TRBJ2-3; 10 bases align to TRBD2. CDR3 length: 16 residues. V shed 0 bases, J shed 8 bases, and the junction held 8 bases outside the gene matches. From germline, CDR1 is LGHDT and CDR2 YNNKEL (reference sequence). CDR3 DNA: TGTGCCAGCAGCCAAGATTTAGGTCTAGCGGGAGCTACGCAGTATTTT. Encoded protein: CASSQDLGLAGATQYF.

This clone was seen more than once but under ten times. The chain carries TRBV5-4 and TRBJ2-1, with a weak D call TRBD2 (6 bases). Germline V gives CDR1 SGHNT, CDR2 YYREEE (reference sequence). Deletions cut 0 bases from V and 5 bases from J, with 18 bases between. The CDR3 length is 17 residues. The CDR3 reads CASSLGVGEGGDNEQFF. CDR3 DNA sequence: TGTGCCAGCAGCTTGGGGGTAGGTGAGGGCGGGGACAATGAGCAGTTCTTC.

The genes are TRBV2 and TRBJ1-5, with a tentative D call TRBD1 (5 bases). This CDR3 is built from 16 residues. Germline lookup yields CDR1 SNHLY and CDR2 FYNNEI. V lost 2 bases and J lost 3, with 14 bases in between. The CDR3 sequence: CASSESWQGDNQPQHF. DNA of the CDR3: TGTGCCAGCAGTGAATCTTGGCAAGGGGACAATCAGCCCCAGCATTTT.

The chain is built from TRBV9 and TRBJ1-1; no definite D call. This CDR3 contains 16 residues. CDR1 and CDR2 (germline): SGDLS, YYNGEE. V was clipped by 0 bases and J by 0 bases, with 12 bases between them. For the CDR3, the DNA is TGTGCCAGCAGCGTAGGGCCAGGAAGCTTGAACACTGAAGCTTTCTTT. Translating gives CASSVGPGSLNTEAFF.

The chain uses TRBV28 and TRBJ1-1, with D perhaps matching TRBD1 (5 bases). There are 12 residues in the CDR3. CDR1 is MDHEN and CDR2 is SYDVKM in the germline V gene. The V gene lost 5 bases and the J gene lost 1 base, with 5 bases spanning the gap. The DNA for the CDR3 is TGTGCCAGCAGTGGACAGAACACTGAAGCTTTCTTT. As protein: CASSGQNTEAFF.

The J gene is TRBJ2-2, the V gene TRBV7-3, with 7 positions matching TRBD1. This CDR3 has 16 residues. CDR1 is SGHTA, CDR2 FQGTGA, per germline. The ends lost 5 bases at V and 0 bases at J; junction bases unmatched: 6. The CDR3 coding sequence is TGTGCCAGCAGCCCGGGACAGCCTTCGAACACCGGGGAGCTGTTTTTT. As protein: CASSPGQPSNTGELFF.

This chain joins TRBV28 and TRBJ2-4, with 12 nucleotides matching TRBD2. Germline V gene lookup returns CDR1 MDHEN and CDR2 SYDVKM. V lost 6 bases to trimming and J lost 7 bases; unmatched junction nucleotides: 10. The CDR3 sequence is 16 residues long. CDR3 nucleotides: TGTGCCAGCAGGGGGACTAGCGGGCGGGTTAGGAACATTCAGTACTTC. Translating it yields CASRGTSGRVRNIQYF.

The chain has TRBV18 and TRBJ2-7, with 9 bases aligning to TRBD1. The CDR3 is made up of 14 amino acids. CDR1 and CDR2 from the germline V gene are KGHSH and LQKENI. V lost 3 bases and J lost 6; bases outside the gene matches: 6. CDR3 DNA sequence: TGTGCCAGCTCACCCGGGACAGGGCAGCGCGAGCAGTACTTC. It specifies CASSPGTGQREQYF.

V and J are TRBV7-2 and TRBJ1-2, with 9 nucleotides matching TRBD1. The CDR3 consists of 15 residues. Per germline, CDR1 SGHTA and CDR2 FQGNSA. Losses at the gene ends were 5 bases for V and 6 bases for J; bases not matched to a gene: 10. DNA for the CDR3: TGTGCCAGCAGCCAGAATACAGGGGGCGCCGATGGCTACACCTTC. Translation: CASSQNTGGADGYTF. The full variable domain, completed using reference TRBV7-2 and TRBJ1-2, is GAGVSQSPSNKVTEKGKDVELRCDPISGHTALYWYRQSLGQGLEFLIYFQGNSAPDKSGLPSDRFSAERTGGSVSTLTIQRTQQEDSAVYLCASSQNTGGADGYTFGSGTRLTVV.

In this sample, this clone turned up a few times. The J gene is TRBJ2-7, the V gene TRBV2, with 7 positions matching TRBD1. The CDR3 length is 13 residues. The J segment lost 4 bases and the V segment lost 3 bases, leaving 3 bases of the junction unmatched. CDR1 and CDR2 (germline): SNHLY, FYNNEI. This CDR3 is CASSDDREYEQYF. The CDR3 region has the DNA TGTGCCAGCAGTGATGACAGGGAGTACGAGCAGTACTTC. The variable domain in full, completed from reference TRBV2 and TRBJ2-7, reads EPEVTQTPSHQVTQMGQEVILRCVPISNHLYFYWYRQILGQKVEFLVSFYNNEISEKSEIFDDQFSVERPDGSNFTLKIRSTKLEDSAMYFCASSDDREYEQYFGPGTRLTVT.

This chain uses TRBV28 with TRBJ2-6; D unclear. Germline CDR1 reads MDHEN; CDR2 reads SYDVKM. The CDR3 loop spans 18 amino acids. Trimming left V 6 bases short and J 0 bases short, with 18 bases between. CDR3 in DNA: TGTGCCAGCAGCCTGGGAAGGCGTCTGCGCTCTGGGGCCAACGTCCTGACTTTC. Its translation: CASSLGRRLRSGANVLTF. The full variable domain, its missing parts supplied by reference TRBV28 and TRBJ2-6, is DVKVTQSSRYLVKRTGEKVFLECVQDMDHENMFWYRQDPGLGLRLIYFSYDVKMKEKGDIPEGYSVSREKKERFSLILESASTNQTSMYLCASSLGRRLRSGANVLTFGAGSRLTVL.

On this clone: Other DNA sequences in the sample encode the same CDR3. The chain links TRBV28 to TRBJ1-2, with D unclear. Germline loops: CDR1 MDHEN, CDR2 SYDVKM. V was pared by 2 bases and J by 3 bases, with 4 bases between. The CDR3 runs to 12 residues. In nucleotides, the CDR3 is TGTGCCAGCAGTTTAGTGGACTATGGCTACACCTTC. It translates to CASSLVDYGYTF.

V gene TRBV19 combines with J gene TRBJ1-5, with 8 bases matching TRBD1. Germline CDR1 reads LNHDA; CDR2 reads SQIVND (reference sequence). V lost 7 bases and J lost 6; bases outside the gene matches: 11. The CDR3 is 15 residues long. CDR3 region: CASTRTGNEGQPQHF. The CDR3 nucleotides read TGTGCCAGTACCCGGACAGGGAATGAAGGTCAGCCCCAGCATTTT.

The chain is built from TRBV28 and TRBJ1-2, with D uncertain. Germline CDR1 and CDR2: MDHEN and SYDVKM. The CDR3 has 12 residues. Trimming left V 2 bases short and J 3 bases short, with 4 bases between. CDR3 sequence reads: CASSLRDYGYTF. The CDR3 DNA reads TGTGCCAGCAGTTTAAGGGACTATGGCTACACCTTC.

This clone occurred a few times. The rearrangement links TRBV4-1 to TRBJ2-7; 7 bases match TRBD2. The germline CDR1 and CDR2 sequences are MGHRA and YSYEKL. CDR3 length: 17 residues. The junction had 16 bases not matched to a gene; V was cut back by 8 bases and J by 0 bases. The chain's CDR3 is CASAGPWTRVISYEQYF. CDR3 bases: TGCGCCAGCGCGGGCCCTTGGACTAGAGTTATCTCCTACGAGCAGTACTTC.

The rearrangement uses TRBV2 and TRBJ2-2; D may match TRBD1 or TRBD2 (6 bases each). V was cut by 1 base and J by 4 bases, with 13 bases left in between. The CDR3 extends over 16 amino acids. Looked up from germline, CDR1 is SNHLY and CDR2 is FYNNEI. The CDR3 nucleotides read TGTGCCAGCAGTGAAGTTGGGGGGCGCCTCACCGGGGAGCTGTTTTTT. Translation: CASSEVGGRLTGELFF.

The chain is built from TRBV27 and TRBJ2-3, with D perhaps assigned TRBD1 or TRBD2 (5 bases each). In germline, CDR1 is MNHEY, CDR2 SMNVEV (reference sequence). The CDR3 extends over 15 amino acids. V was shortened by 5 bases and J by 6 bases, with 18 bases between the two germline ends. This CDR3 reads CASSPAFGAGDTQYF. In DNA form, the CDR3 reads TGTGCCAGCAGTCCTGCCTTCGGGGCCGGGGATACGCAGTATTTT.

This clone appeared a few times. This chain uses TRBV10-3 with TRBJ1-1, with D perhaps TRBD1 (5 bases). Germline CDR1 reads ENHRY; CDR2 reads SYGVKD. Trimming shortened V by 6 bases and J by 6 bases, and 14 bases separated the two germline ends. CDR3 length: 13 amino acids. In DNA, the CDR3 is TGTGCCATCAGCGCAGCCAGGGAGTCTGAAGCTTTCTTT. This gives the protein CAISAARESEAFF.

The rearrangement joins TRBV6-2 or TRBV6-3 to TRBJ2-2, with 10 nucleotides matching TRBD1. V lost 3 bases, J lost 5 bases, and 21 bases stayed unmatched. Germline CDR1 and CDR2: MNHEY and SVGEGT. The CDR3 runs 21 residues. For the CDR3, the DNA is TGTGCCAGCAGTTATCCGCAATTCAAGACAGGGGGCTTACGAGGGACCGGGGAGCTGTTTTTT. It is translated as CASSYPQFKTGGLRGTGELFF.

The chain is built from TRBV5-5 and TRBJ2-5; 8 bases align to TRBD1. The junction had 13 bases not matched to a gene; V was cut back by 1 base and J by 2 bases. The CDR3 sequence is 18 residues long. Germline loops: CDR1 SGHKS, CDR2 YYEKEE (reference sequence). The CDR3 nucleotides read TGTGCCAGCAGCTTGATATTTCAGGGGGCGCCTGAGCAAGAGACCCAGTACTTC. It yields the protein CASSLIFQGAPEQETQYF.

Here the CDR3 reads CASSLGGRESSYNEQFF. CDR3 bases: TGTGCCAGCAGTTTAGGAGGACGGGAGAGCTCCTACAATGAGCAGTTCTTC. The chain employs TRBV28 and TRBJ2-1; tentative D call: TRBD2 (6 bases). This CDR3 spans 17 amino acids. Trimming pared 2 bases from V and 0 bases from J, leaving 14 bases between. Per germline, CDR1 MDHEN and CDR2 SYDVKM.

A single count supports this clone. CDR3 nucleotides: TGCAGCGCGGAGCCCCGGGCCTTCGGTGAGCAGTTCTTC. Residues: CSAEPRAFGEQFF. The chain uses TRBV29-1 and TRBJ2-1; D call uncertain. The CDR3 has 13 residues. CDR1 and CDR2 from the germline V gene are SQVTM and ANQGSEA. V gave up 7 bases and J gave up 9 bases, with 19 bases separating them.

The rearrangement joins TRBV7-9 to TRBJ2-2, with D possibly matching TRBD2 (6 bases). V was clipped by 5 bases and J by 3 bases, with 13 bases between them. The germline V gene has CDR1 SEHNR and CDR2 FQNEAQ (reference sequence). The CDR3 loop spans 15 amino acids. The CDR3 sequence is CASSPGVVDTGELFF. CDR3 in DNA: TGTGCCAGCAGCCCGGGGGTTGTCGACACCGGGGAGCTGTTTTTT.